The 8 T cell receptor beta chains below all came from one sample that was sequenced in a study of cytomegalovirus exposure and HLA in healthy donors (dated by TCRdb to the late 2010s). Libraries came from the immunoSEQ multiplex PCR assay. A mixture of 60 forward primers for TCR Vbeta segments and 13 reverse primers for TCR Jbeta segments was used in the multiplex PCR. Drawn from immuneACCESS, this table holds only the in-frame rearrangements with V and J called that TCRdb kept. Clones are partly lost; checked studies trace under half to an unresolved V gene and leave the rest unexplained. The sample includes around 150,000 clones, with 76% observed a single time. Under 4.5% of the sample rests with the top ten. What was sequenced was PBMCs. Receptors were obtained from a man aged 18-30 years in good health and CMV-seronegative.

This clone was recorded a few times. The CDR3 is CASSLVGREGLYYTQYF. In DNA form, the CDR3 reads TGTGCCAGCAGCTTGGTTGGGCGGGAGGGCCTATATTATACGCAGTATTTT. This chain uses TRBV5-4 with TRBJ2-3, with 9 bases that match TRBD2. The V gene's germline CDR1 is SGHNT and CDR2 YYREEE (reference sequence). CDR3 length equals 17 residues. After removal of 0 bases from V and 7 bases from J, the junction contained 12 bases not matched to a gene.

This clone was picked up a small number of times. The chain employs TRBV19 and TRBJ2-1; 7 bases align to TRBD2. The CDR3 totals 15 residues. V was pared by 6 bases and J by 0 bases, with 5 bases of the junction left unmatched. Germline V gene data show CDR1 as LNHDA and CDR2 as SQIVND (reference sequence). The CDR3 DNA reads TGTGCCAGTAGAGAGACTAGCAACTCCTACAATGAGCAGTTCTTC. Translated: CASRETSNSYNEQFF.

This clone was counted only a few times. V usage is TRBV6-5 and J usage is TRBJ2-7; D possibly corresponds to TRBD1 (6 bases). V was cut by 6 bases and J by 3 bases, with 15 bases left in between. The CDR3 runs 14 residues. CDR1 and CDR2 from the germline V gene are MNHEY and SVGAGI. The CDR3 region is CASSTGTNYYEQYF. The CDR3 DNA is TGTGCCAGCAGCACCGGGACAAACTACTACGAGCAGTACTTC.

The chain has TRBV18 and TRBJ1-2; no clear D gene. This CDR3 is built from 14 residues. V was shortened by 1 base and J by 7 bases, with 13 bases between the two germline ends. Germline CDR1 and CDR2: KGHSH and LQKENI. Written as DNA, the CDR3 is TGTGCCAGCTCACCACAAAACCGAGGAGGTGGCTACACCTTC. It encodes CASSPQNRGGGYTF.

V is TRBV5-1 and J is TRBJ2-7, with unresolved D. The CDR3 is 12 residues long. Germline values: CDR1 SGHRS, CDR2 YFSETQ. V was cut by 6 bases and J by 1 base, with 8 bases left in between. CDR3 residues: CASMGESYEQYF. CDR3 nucleotides: TGCGCCAGCATGGGCGAGTCCTACGAGCAGTACTTC.

The rearrangement uses TRBV2 and TRBJ2-1; a possible D gene is TRBD2 (6 bases). Germline lookup yields CDR1 SNHLY and CDR2 FYNNEI. V was cut by 5 bases and J by 8 bases, with 22 bases left in between. The CDR3 is 16 amino acids. This chain's CDR3 is CASSFSAGGGLDEQFF. DNA for the CDR3: TGTGCCAGCAGTTTTTCCGCGGGCGGAGGGCTCGATGAGCAGTTCTTC.

The rearrangement uses TRBV28 and TRBJ2-7, with TRBD2 matching over 9 bases. Germline CDR1 and CDR2: MDHEN and SYDVKM. The junction had 2 bases not matched to a gene; V was cut back by 1 base and J by 1 base. The CDR3 sequence is 15 residues long. The CDR3 sequence: CASSLSTSGSYEQYF. As DNA, the CDR3 is TGTGCCAGCAGTTTATCGACTAGCGGTTCCTACGAGCAGTACTTC. Filled out from reference TRBV28 and TRBJ2-7, the complete variable domain reads DVKVTQSSRYLVKRTGEKVFLECVQDMDHENMFWYRQDPGLGLRLIYFSYDVKMKEKGDIPEGYSVSREKKERFSLILESASTNQTSMYLCASSLSTSGSYEQYFGPGTRLTVT.

This clone has only a few counts. The J gene is TRBJ1-4, the V gene TRBV5-4; tentatively, D is TRBD1 (6 bases). V gave up 0 bases and J gave up 2 bases, with 8 bases separating them. This CDR3 has 15 residues. The germline V gene has CDR1 SGHNT and CDR2 YYREEE (reference sequence). CDR3 protein: CASSLGDTTNEKLFF. The CDR3 region has the DNA TGTGCCAGCAGCTTGGGGGACACCACTAATGAAAAACTGTTTTTT.